Each of the 28 T cell receptor beta chains below was sequenced from the same sample in a study of graft-versus-host responses after intestinal transplantation. No antigens are known for them. Libraries were prepared by immunoSEQ multiplex PCR; TCRdb keeps only in-frame clonotypes and omits some of them. The data contain 90,000 to 120,000 clones, roughly nine tenths of them singletons. Material: unstimulated CD4+ T cells sorted from spleen or lymph node cells, obtained before intestinal transplant. The receptors were gathered from a human donor who received an intestinal transplant.

J is TRBJ2-7 and V is TRBV4-1, with a possible D match to TRBD2 (5 bases). Per germline, CDR1 MGHRA and CDR2 YSYEKL. The CDR3 sequence is 13 residues long. Trimming removed 4 bases from V and 0 bases from J, with 7 bases in between. CDR3 amino acids: CASSRGNSYEQYF. CDR3 DNA: TGCGCCAGCAGCCGAGGGAACTCCTACGAGCAGTACTTC.

V usage is TRBV15 and J usage is TRBJ2-7, with D perhaps matching TRBD2 (5 bases). V gave up 0 bases and J gave up 2 bases, with 11 bases separating them. This CDR3 is 15 amino acids long. Per the germline V gene, CDR1 is LNHNV and CDR2 is YYDKDF (reference sequence). CDR3 nucleotides: TGTGCCACCAGCAGAGATGCGGGTCCGACCTACGAGCAGTACTTC. This sequence encodes CATSRDAGPTYEQYF.

The genes are TRBV11-2 and TRBJ2-5, with 12 bases matching TRBD2. Germline V gene data show CDR1 as SGHAT and CDR2 as FQNNGV. CDR3 length equals 16 residues. Unmatched junction bases numbered 8, after V lost 1 base and J lost 8 bases. The CDR3 region is CASSLGLAGESSTQYF. The CDR3 nucleotides are TGTGCCAGCAGCTTAGGACTAGCGGGGGAATCAAGCACCCAGTACTTC. Full variable domain (outside the CDR3, taken from reference TRBV11-2 and TRBJ2-5): EAGVAQSPRYKIIEKRQSVAFWCNPISGHATLYWYQQILGQGPKLLIQFQNNGVVDDSQLPKDRFSAERLKGVDSTLKIQPAKLEDSAVYLCASSLGLAGESSTQYFGPGTRLLVL.

The chain uses TRBV11-2 and TRBJ2-3; 8 bases line up with TRBD1. After removal of 5 bases from V and 6 bases from J, the junction contained 7 bases not matched to a gene. The CDR3 runs to 14 residues. Germline assignment: CDR1 SGHAT and CDR2 FQNNGV. The CDR3 coding sequence is TGTGCCAGCAGCGAGAATGGACAGGGCGATACGCAGTATTTT. Its translation is CASSENGQGDTQYF.

The chain uses TRBV29-1 and TRBJ1-1; no definite D call. Germline loops: CDR1 SQVTM, CDR2 ANQGSEA. CDR3 length equals 14 residues. Trimming left V 5 bases short and J 8 bases short, with 21 bases between. The CDR3 spells CSVCGKRGFTEAFF. Written as DNA, the CDR3 is TGCAGCGTTTGTGGAAAGCGAGGCTTCACGGAAGCTTTCTTT.

The chain is built from TRBV5-1 and TRBJ2-5; 11 bases match TRBD1. This CDR3 is 16 amino acids long. The V gene's germline CDR1 is SGHRS and CDR2 YFSETQ. Unmatched junction bases numbered 7, after V lost 5 bases and J lost 1 base. As DNA, the CDR3 is TGCGCCAGCAGGGAGGGGACAGGGGGAGCCCAAGAGACCCAGTACTTC. Residues: CASREGTGGAQETQYF.

The CDR3 reads CASSFSGGKNIQYF. DNA for the CDR3: TGTGCCAGCAGCTTTTCGGGGGGGAAAAACATTCAGTACTTC. The V call is TRBV5-4, the J call TRBJ2-4, with 8 positions matching TRBD2. Germline V gene lookup returns CDR1 SGHNT and CDR2 YYREEE (reference sequence). Trimming took 2 bases from V and 4 from J; bases not matched to a gene: 2. CDR3 length: 14 amino acids.

The CDR3 loop reads CASRGRSPHYGYTF. In nucleotides, the CDR3 is TGTGCCAGCAGGGGTCGGTCGCCCCACTATGGCTACACCTTC. V and J are TRBV6-5 and TRBJ1-2; D ambiguous. The CDR3 is 14 amino acids. CDR1 is MNHEY and CDR2 is SVGAGI in the germline V gene. Trimming cost V 6 bases and J 3 bases, with 14 bases left between them.

The rearrangement joins TRBV2 to TRBJ1-5; no clear D gene. Germline CDR1 and CDR2: SNHLY and FYNNEI. The CDR3 contains 13 residues. Trimming pared 8 bases from V and 11 bases from J, leaving 19 bases between. The CDR3 DNA sequence: TGTGCCAGCCATGGACTCTCCGTCGAGTCCCAGCATTTT. Translation gives CASHGLSVESQHF. Variable domain in full (rest from reference TRBV2 and TRBJ1-5): EPEVTQTPSHQVTQMGQEVILRCVPISNHLYFYWYRQILGQKVEFLVSFYNNEISEKSEIFDDQFSVERPDGSNFTLKIRSTKLEDSAMYFCASHGLSVESQHFGDGTRLSIL.

The chain couples TRBV5-4 to TRBJ2-3; D perhaps matches TRBD1 (6 bases). Per germline, CDR1 SGHNT and CDR2 YYREEE (reference sequence). The CDR3 covers 16 residues. V was shortened by 2 bases and J by 5 bases, with 18 bases between the two germline ends. The chain's CDR3 is CASSLSRGSGGDTQYF. CDR3 bases: TGTGCCAGCAGCTTATCTAGGGGGAGCGGTGGAGATACGCAGTATTTT.

This chain joins TRBV11-2 and TRBJ2-1; no definite D call. V lost 1 base and J lost 3, with 4 bases in between. The CDR3 covers 13 residues. CDR1 and CDR2 (germline): SGHAT, FQNNGV. For the CDR3, the DNA is TGTGCCAGCAGCTTAGCTGACTACAATGAGCAGTTCTTC. Its protein product is CASSLADYNEQFF.

Only one count was recorded for this clone. The J gene is TRBJ2-3, the V gene TRBV6-6; 9 positions agree with TRBD2. The CDR3 is 16 amino acids. V shed 6 bases, J shed 4 bases, and the junction held 11 bases outside the gene matches. Germline loops: CDR1 MNHNY, CDR2 SVGAGI (reference sequence). The CDR3 DNA sequence: TGTGCCAGCAGACGACAGGGACTAGCAGGAGCAGATACGCAGTATTTT. Its protein product is CASRRQGLAGADTQYF.

This clone was found once. The rearrangement links TRBV6-4 to TRBJ2-7; 8 positions match TRBD1. This CDR3 is built from 15 residues. Trimming cost V 5 bases and J 2 bases; bases outside gene matches: 8. Per germline, CDR1 MRHNA and CDR2 SNTAGT. The chain's CDR3 is CASSSRDRRPYEQYF. CDR3 coding DNA: TGTGCCAGCAGTTCCCGGGACAGGAGGCCCTACGAGCAGTACTTC.

DNA for the CDR3: TGTGCCAGCAGTTTCTTGCGGTCCTACGAGCAGTACTTC. This encodes CASSFLRSYEQYF. The rearrangement joins TRBV28 to TRBJ2-7; no definite D call. V lost 3 bases, J lost 1 base, and 7 bases lay in between. The germline V gene encodes CDR1 MDHEN and CDR2 SYDVKM. The CDR3 runs to 13 residues.

The chain joins TRBV4-1 to TRBJ2-1, with 8 bases lining up with TRBD1. J lost 12 bases, V lost 0 bases, and 10 bases had no gene match. CDR3 length equals 15 residues. Germline V lookup: CDR1 MGHRA, CDR2 YSYEKL. CDR3 sequence (DNA): TGCGCCAGCAGCCAAGATTTGGAGACAGGGGTTTGGCAGTTCTTC. Amino acid sequence: CASSQDLETGVWQFF.

This clone appeared a few times. The chain couples TRBV6-1 to TRBJ2-5; maybe TRBD2 (7 bases). CDR3 size: 13 residues. V dropped 4 bases and J dropped 5 bases, with 11 bases sitting between them. Germline V gene lookup returns CDR1 MNHNS and CDR2 SASEGT. The chain's CDR3 is CASSARGGETQYF. CDR3 in DNA: TGTGCCAGCAGTGCCAGGGGAGGGGAGACCCAGTACTTC.

The V gene is TRBV9, the J gene TRBJ2-1, with 12 bases lining up with TRBD2. The junction had 4 bases not matched to a gene; V was cut back by 0 bases and J by 6 bases. This CDR3 has 16 amino acids. The germline V gene has CDR1 SGDLS and CDR2 YYNGEE. This CDR3 reads CASSVVASGGANEQFF. CDR3 DNA: TGTGCCAGCAGCGTAGTAGCTAGCGGGGGGGCCAATGAGCAGTTCTTC.

The chain is built from TRBV11-2 and TRBJ2-5; maybe TRBD1 (6 bases). This CDR3 has 15 amino acids. Germline lookup yields CDR1 SGHAT and CDR2 FQNNGV. Trimming took off 2 bases at V and 2 bases at J, with 12 bases between the two ends. As DNA, the CDR3 is TGTGCCAGCAGCTTATTGGGGGCAGGGCAAGAGACCCAGTACTTC. It encodes CASSLLGAGQETQYF.

This chain uses TRBV7-2 with TRBJ1-3; D gene ambiguous. The CDR3 is 14 amino acids. V lost 5 bases, J lost 3 bases, and 11 bases lay in between. Germline V gene lookup returns CDR1 SGHTA and CDR2 FQGNSA. The CDR3 coding sequence is TGTGCCAGCAGCGCGCCGTGGCTTGGAAACACCATATATTTT. Translating it yields CASSAPWLGNTIYF.

The chain links TRBV7-9 to TRBJ2-1; maybe TRBD1 (6 bases). The germline V and J ends were trimmed by 1 base and 5 bases, with 12 bases remaining between them. Germline V gene lookup returns CDR1 SEHNR and CDR2 FQNEAQ (reference sequence). This CDR3 is built from 15 residues. The chain's CDR3 is CASSLGQAFDNEQFF. The CDR3 region has the DNA TGTGCCAGCAGCTTAGGACAGGCATTCGACAATGAGCAGTTCTTC.

The chain uses TRBV4-1 and TRBJ1-3; TRBD1 matches 7 bases. V trimming: 5 bases; J trimming: 0 bases; junction bases outside the gene matches: 7. Germline values: CDR1 MGHRA, CDR2 YSYEKL. The length of the CDR3 is 16 residues. The CDR3 region has the DNA TGCGCCAGCAGCACACCCCGGACAGGCTCTGGAAACACCATATATTTT. Translation gives CASSTPRTGSGNTIYF.

This chain links TRBV10-3 with TRBJ2-1; 12 nucleotides match TRBD2. Germline V gene sequence: CDR1 ENHRY, CDR2 SYGVKD. CDR3 length equals 16 residues. J was trimmed by 8 bases and V by 8 bases; bases with no gene match: 13. As DNA, the CDR3 is TGTGCCATCCTGATCAAGACTAGCGGGAGTTTCCATGAGCAGTTCTTC. It is translated as CAILIKTSGSFHEQFF.

The rearrangement joins TRBV4-1 to TRBJ1-1, with TRBD1 matching over 10 bases. Unmatched junction bases numbered 2, after V lost 1 base and J lost 0 bases. The CDR3 length is 16 residues. Germline V lookup: CDR1 MGHRA, CDR2 YSYEKL. DNA of the CDR3: TGCGCCAGCAGCCAAGTGGGGACAGGGGTGAACACTGAAGCTTTCTTT. This encodes CASSQVGTGVNTEAFF.

V and J are TRBV10-3 and TRBJ1-2, with 8 bases identical to TRBD1. J gave up 4 bases and V 2 bases, and 3 bases lay outside the gene matches. Germline CDR1 is ENHRY and CDR2 is SYGVKD. The CDR3 covers 14 residues. The CDR3 protein is CAISEGQGGYGYTF. CDR3 DNA sequence: TGTGCCATCAGTGAGGGACAGGGAGGCTATGGCTACACCTTC.

The chain joins TRBV11-2 to TRBJ2-6, with 10 nucleotides matching TRBD2. The CDR3 sequence is 18 residues long. Germline V gives CDR1 SGHAT, CDR2 FQNNGV. V gave up 6 bases and J gave up 0 bases; unmatched junction bases: 8. The CDR3: CASRFSGGPLSGANVLTF. The CDR3 DNA reads TGTGCCAGCAGGTTTAGCGGGGGGCCCCTCTCTGGGGCCAACGTCCTGACTTTC.

The chain uses TRBV1 and TRBJ2-3; the table gives TRBD2 as D, unverified against the DNA. TRBV1 is termed a pseudogene. This CDR3 comprises 14 residues. CDR3 residues: CTSAIAELTDTQYF. DNA for the CDR3: TGCACCAGCGCAATAGCGGAACTTACAGATACGCAGTATTTT.

V gene TRBV9 combines with J gene TRBJ2-7, with 9 bases matching TRBD1. This CDR3 has 14 amino acids. V lost 8 bases and J lost 2; bases outside the gene matches: 8. Germline CDR1 reads SGDLS; CDR2 reads YYNGEE. CDR3 bases: TGTGCCAGTTCGGCCGGGACAGGGACCTACGAGCAGTACTTC. The encoded protein is CASSAGTGTYEQYF.

This rearrangement joins TRBV11-1 to TRBJ2-3, with D perhaps matching TRBD2 (5 bases). This CDR3 spans 13 amino acids. Germline lookup yields CDR1 SGHAT and CDR2 FQDESV (reference sequence). Between the trimmed V and J ends, which lost 2 bases and 10 bases, there was a span of 13 bases. CDR3 region: CASSLSTPEAQYF. As DNA, the CDR3 is TGTGCCAGCAGCTTAAGTACACCGGAGGCGCAGTATTTT.